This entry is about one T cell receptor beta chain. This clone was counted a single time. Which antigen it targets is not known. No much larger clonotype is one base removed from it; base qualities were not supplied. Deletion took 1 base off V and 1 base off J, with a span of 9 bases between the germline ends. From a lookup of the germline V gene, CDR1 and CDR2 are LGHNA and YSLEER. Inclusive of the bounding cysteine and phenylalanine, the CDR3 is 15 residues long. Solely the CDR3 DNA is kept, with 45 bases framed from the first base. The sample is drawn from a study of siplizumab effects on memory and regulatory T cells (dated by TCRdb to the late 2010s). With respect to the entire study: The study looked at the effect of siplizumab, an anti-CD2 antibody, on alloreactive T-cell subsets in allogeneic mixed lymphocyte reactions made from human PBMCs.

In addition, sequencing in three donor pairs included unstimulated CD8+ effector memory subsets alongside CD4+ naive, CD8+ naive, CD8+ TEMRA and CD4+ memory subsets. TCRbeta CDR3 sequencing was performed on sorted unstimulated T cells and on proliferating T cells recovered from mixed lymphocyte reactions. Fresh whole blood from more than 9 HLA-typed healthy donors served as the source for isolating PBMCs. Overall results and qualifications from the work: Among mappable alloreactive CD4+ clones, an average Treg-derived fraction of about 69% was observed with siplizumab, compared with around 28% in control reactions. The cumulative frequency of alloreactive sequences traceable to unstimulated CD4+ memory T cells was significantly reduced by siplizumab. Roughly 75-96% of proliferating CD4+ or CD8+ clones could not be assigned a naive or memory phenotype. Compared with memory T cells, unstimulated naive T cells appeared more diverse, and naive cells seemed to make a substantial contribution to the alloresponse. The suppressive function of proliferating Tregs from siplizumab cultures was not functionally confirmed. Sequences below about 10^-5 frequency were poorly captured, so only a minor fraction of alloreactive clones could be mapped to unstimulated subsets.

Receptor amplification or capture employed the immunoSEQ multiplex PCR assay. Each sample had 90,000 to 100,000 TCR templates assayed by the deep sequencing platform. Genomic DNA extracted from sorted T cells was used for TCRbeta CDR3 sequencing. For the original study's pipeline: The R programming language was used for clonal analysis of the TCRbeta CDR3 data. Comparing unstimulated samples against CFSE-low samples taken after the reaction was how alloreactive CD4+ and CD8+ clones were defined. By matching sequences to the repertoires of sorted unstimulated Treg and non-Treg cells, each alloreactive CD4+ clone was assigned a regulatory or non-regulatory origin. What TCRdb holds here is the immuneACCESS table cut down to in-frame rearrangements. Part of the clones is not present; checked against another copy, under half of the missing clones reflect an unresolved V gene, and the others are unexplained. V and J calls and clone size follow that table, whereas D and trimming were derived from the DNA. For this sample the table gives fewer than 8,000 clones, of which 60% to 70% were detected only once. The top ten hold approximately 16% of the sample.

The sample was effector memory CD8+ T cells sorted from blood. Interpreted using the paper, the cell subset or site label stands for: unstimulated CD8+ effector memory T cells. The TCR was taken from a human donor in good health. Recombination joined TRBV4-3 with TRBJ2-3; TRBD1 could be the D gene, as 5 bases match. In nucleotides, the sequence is TGCGCCAGCAGCCAAGCCCAGGGTGGCACAGATACGCAGTATTTT. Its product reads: CASSQAQGGTDTQYF.